This TCR beta chain was sequenced during a study of CXCR3-negative and CXCR3-positive naive CD8 T cells. All TRB cDNA libraries came from 5' RACE performed with UMI labels. One entry per CDR3 protein, without DNA, is what TCRdb gives after re-calling the 5' RACE reads. The listing records approximately 58,000 distinct CDR3 sequences. This CDR3 spans 14 amino acids. Germline-derived CDR1 and CDR2 are SGHTA and FQGNSA. Material for sequencing was naive CXCR3- CD8+ T cells from blood. Subset given: CD45RO-CCR7+CD27+CD95- naive CD8+ T cells lacking CXCR3 (TNR3-). The chain recombines TRBV7-2 with TRBJ2-5. The sequence derives from a human donor in good health. Some clones in this sample may be carry-over from other donors' samples. The CDR3 is CASSLTLGMETQYF.